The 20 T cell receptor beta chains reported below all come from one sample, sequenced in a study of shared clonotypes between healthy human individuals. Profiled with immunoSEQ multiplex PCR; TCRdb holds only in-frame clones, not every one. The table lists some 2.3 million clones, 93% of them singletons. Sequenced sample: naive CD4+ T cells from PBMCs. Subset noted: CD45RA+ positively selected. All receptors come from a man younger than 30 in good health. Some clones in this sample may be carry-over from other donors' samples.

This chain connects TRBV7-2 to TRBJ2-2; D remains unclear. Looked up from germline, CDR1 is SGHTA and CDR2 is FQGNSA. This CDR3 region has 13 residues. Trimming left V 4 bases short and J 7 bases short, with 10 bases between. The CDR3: CASSSRRDGELFF. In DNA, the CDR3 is TGTGCCAGCAGCTCCCGACGTGACGGGGAGCTGTTTTTT.

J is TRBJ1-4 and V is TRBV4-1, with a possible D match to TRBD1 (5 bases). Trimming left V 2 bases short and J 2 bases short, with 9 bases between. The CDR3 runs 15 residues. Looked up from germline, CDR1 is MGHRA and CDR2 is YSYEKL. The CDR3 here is CASSQPGSTNEKLFF. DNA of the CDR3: TGCGCCAGCAGCCAACCAGGGTCCACTAATGAAAAACTGTTTTTT.

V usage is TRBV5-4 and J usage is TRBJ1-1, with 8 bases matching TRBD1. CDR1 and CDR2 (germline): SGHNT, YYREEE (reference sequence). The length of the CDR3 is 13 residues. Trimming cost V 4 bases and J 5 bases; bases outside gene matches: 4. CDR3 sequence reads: CASSIQGETEAFF. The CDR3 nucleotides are TGTGCCAGCAGCATACAGGGGGAAACTGAAGCTTTCTTT.

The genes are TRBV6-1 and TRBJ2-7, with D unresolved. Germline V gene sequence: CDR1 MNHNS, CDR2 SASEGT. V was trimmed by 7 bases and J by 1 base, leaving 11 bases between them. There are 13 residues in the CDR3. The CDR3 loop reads CASTPTVSYEQYF. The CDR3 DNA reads TGTGCCAGCACCCCGACGGTTTCCTACGAGCAGTACTTC.

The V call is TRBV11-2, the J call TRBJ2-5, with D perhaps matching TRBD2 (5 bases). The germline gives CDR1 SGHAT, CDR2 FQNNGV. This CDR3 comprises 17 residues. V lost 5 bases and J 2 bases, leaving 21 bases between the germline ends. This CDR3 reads CASSTAYQMTTQETQYF. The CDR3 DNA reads TGTGCCAGCAGCACCGCCTACCAAATGACTACGCAAGAGACCCAGTACTTC.

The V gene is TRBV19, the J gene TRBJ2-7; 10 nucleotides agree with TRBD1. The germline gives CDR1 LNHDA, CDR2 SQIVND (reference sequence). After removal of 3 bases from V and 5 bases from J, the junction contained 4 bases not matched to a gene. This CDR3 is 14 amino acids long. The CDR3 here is CASSIQTGGDEQYF. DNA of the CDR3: TGTGCCAGTAGTATTCAGACAGGGGGCGACGAGCAGTACTTC. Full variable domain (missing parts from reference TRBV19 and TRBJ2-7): DGGITQSPKYLFRKEGQNVTLSCEQNLNHDAMYWYRQDPGQGLRLIYYSQIVNDFQKGDIAEGYSVSREKKESFPLTVTSAQKNPTAFYLCASSIQTGGDEQYFGPGTRLTVT.

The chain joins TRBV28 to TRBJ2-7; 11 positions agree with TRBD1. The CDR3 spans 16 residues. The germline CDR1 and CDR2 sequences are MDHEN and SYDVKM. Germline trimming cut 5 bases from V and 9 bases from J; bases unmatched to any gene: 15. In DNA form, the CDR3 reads TGTGCCAGCAGTATGACCGGGACAGGGGGTTTACGGTGGCAGTACTTC. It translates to CASSMTGTGGLRWQYF.

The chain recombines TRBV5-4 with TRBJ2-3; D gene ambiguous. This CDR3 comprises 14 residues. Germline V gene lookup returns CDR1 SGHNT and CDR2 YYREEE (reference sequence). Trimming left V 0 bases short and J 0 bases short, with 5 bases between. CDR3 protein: CASSLDTSTDTQYF. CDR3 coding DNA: TGTGCCAGCAGCTTGGACACTAGCACAGATACGCAGTATTTT.

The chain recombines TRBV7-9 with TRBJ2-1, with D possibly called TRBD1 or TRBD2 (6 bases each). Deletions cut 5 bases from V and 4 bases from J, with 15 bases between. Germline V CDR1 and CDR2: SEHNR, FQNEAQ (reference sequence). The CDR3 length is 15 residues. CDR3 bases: TGTGCCAGCAGCCCAGAGGGGGGTAGATACAATGAGCAGTTCTTC. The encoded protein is CASSPEGGRYNEQFF.

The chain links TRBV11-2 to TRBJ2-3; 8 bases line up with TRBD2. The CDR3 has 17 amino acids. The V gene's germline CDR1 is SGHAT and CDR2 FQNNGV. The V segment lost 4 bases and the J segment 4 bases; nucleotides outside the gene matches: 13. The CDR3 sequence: CASSSLFSGTPPDTQYF. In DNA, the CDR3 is TGTGCCAGCAGCTCCCTCTTTAGCGGGACCCCCCCAGATACGCAGTATTTT.

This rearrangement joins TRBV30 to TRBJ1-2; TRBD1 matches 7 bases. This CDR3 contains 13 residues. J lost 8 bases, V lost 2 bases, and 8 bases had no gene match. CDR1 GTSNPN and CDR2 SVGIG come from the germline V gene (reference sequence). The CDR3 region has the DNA TGTGCCTGGAGTACGACAGGGACCTACGGCTACACCTTC. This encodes CAWSTTGTYGYTF.

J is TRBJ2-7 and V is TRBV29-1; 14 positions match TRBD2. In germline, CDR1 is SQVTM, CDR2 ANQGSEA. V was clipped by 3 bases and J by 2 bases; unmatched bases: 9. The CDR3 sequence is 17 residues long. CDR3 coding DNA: TGCAGCGTTGAGGGACTAGCGGGAGACCCAACCACCTACGAGCAGTACTTC. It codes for CSVEGLAGDPTTYEQYF.

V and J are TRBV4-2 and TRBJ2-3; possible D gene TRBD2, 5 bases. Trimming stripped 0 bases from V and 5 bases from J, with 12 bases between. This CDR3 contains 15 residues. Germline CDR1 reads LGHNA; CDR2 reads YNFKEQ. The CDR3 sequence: CASSQDMLAVDTQYF. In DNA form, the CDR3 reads TGTGCCAGCAGCCAAGATATGCTAGCTGTAGATACGCAGTATTTT.

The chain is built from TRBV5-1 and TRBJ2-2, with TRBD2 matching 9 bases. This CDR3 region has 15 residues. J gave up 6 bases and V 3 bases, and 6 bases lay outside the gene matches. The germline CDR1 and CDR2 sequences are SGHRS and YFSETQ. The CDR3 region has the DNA TGCGCCAGCAGCTGGATCCTAGCGGGATCCGGGGAGCTGTTTTTT. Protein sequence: CASSWILAGSGELFF.

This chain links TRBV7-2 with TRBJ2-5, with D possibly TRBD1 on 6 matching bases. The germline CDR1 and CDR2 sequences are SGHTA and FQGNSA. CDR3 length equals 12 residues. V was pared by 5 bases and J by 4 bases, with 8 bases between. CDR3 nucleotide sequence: TGTGCCAGCAGCCAGGGGCTAGAGACCCAGTACTTC. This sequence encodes CASSQGLETQYF. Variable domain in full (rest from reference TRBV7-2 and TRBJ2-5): GAGVSQSPSNKVTEKGKDVELRCDPISGHTALYWYRQSLGQGLEFLIYFQGNSAPDKSGLPSDRFSAERTGGSVSTLTIQRTQQEDSAVYLCASSQGLETQYFGPGTRLLVL.

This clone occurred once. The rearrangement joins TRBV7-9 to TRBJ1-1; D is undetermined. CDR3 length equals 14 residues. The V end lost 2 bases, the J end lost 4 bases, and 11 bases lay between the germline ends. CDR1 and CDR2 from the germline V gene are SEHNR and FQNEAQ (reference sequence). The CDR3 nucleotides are TGTGCCAGCAGCTTAAGAGGTACGGGCACTGAAGCTTTCTTT. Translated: CASSLRGTGTEAFF.

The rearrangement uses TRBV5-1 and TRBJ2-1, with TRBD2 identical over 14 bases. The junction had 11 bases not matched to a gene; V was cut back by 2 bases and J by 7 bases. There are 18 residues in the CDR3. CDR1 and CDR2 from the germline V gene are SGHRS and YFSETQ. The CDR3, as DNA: TGCGCCAGCAGCTTCCGTCCACCGGGACTAGCGGGAGAGAATGAGCAGTTCTTC. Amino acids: CASSFRPPGLAGENEQFF. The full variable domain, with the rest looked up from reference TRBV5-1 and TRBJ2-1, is KAGVTQTPRYLIKTRGQQVTLSCSPISGHRSVSWYQQTPGQGLQFLFEYFSETQRNKGNFPGRFSGRQFSNSRSEMNVSTLELGDSALYLCASSFRPPGLAGENEQFFGPGTRLTVL.

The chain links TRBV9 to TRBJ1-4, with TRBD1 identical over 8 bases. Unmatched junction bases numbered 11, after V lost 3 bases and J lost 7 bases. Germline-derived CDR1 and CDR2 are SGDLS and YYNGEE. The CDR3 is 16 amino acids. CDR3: CASSADPDRASEKLFF. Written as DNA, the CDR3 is TGTGCCAGCAGCGCGGATCCGGACAGGGCGAGTGAAAAACTGTTTTTT.

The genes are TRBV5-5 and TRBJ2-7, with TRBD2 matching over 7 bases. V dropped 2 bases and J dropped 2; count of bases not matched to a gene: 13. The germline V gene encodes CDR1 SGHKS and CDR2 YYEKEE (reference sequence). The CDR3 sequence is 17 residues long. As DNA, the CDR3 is TGTGCCAGCAGCTTTACCGTGACTAGCCCAAAAACCTACGAGCAGTACTTC. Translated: CASSFTVTSPKTYEQYF.

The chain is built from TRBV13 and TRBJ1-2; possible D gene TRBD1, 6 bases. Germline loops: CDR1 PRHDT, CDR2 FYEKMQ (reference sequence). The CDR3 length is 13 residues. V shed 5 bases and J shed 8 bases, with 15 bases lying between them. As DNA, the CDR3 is TGTGCCAGCAGCATGGAACAGGGATACGGCTACACCTTC. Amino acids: CASSMEQGYGYTF.